This T cell receptor (beta chain) was observed in a study of T cell responses to AZD1222 COVID-19 vaccine (dated by TCRdb to about 2021). Broadly, across the study: AZD1222 recipients given second doses at about 4 weeks or at about 12 weeks were pooled, since spike-specific TCR depth and breadth were not found to differ between the two schedules. TCR sequencing was performed for about 250 trial participants, of whom 207 were given two doses of AZD1222 and around 25 were given two doses of MenACWY control vaccine. Trial participants were enrolled into age subgroups of 18-55, 56-69 and 70-plus years, which contained about 160, 30 and 59 TCR-sequenced participants, respectively. The research as a whole found: Because no day 14 peak-response samples were available, repertoires were characterized only after the peak T cell response. In the small 56-69-year group, the increase in depth fell short of significance, most likely because of low power. Participants were mostly white British, with more females than males. The authors suggested clonal diversity may have been underestimated. The whole spike protein was spanned by vaccine-associated CD4 TCRs, and dominant responses were seen in regions 160-218 and 743-854. Conclusions about previously exposed vaccinees were limited because only 5 or 6 AZD1222 recipients were SARS-CoV-2 seropositive at baseline. Reportedly, close to half of the unique spike-specific TCRs recognized epitopes lying outside the regions that are mutated in the B.1.351 and B.1.1.7 variants. A significant rise in spike-specific TCR breadth and depth was observed after two AZD1222 doses relative to day 0 and relative to MenACWY recipients.

A note on this clone: The specificity of this receptor is unknown. Base-call qualities are not available, and no considerably larger clone is one nucleotide away.

The CDR3 regions of human TCRbeta chains were analyzed by immunosequencing. The authors processed their data as follows. TCRs in the repertoires were matched against a reference library of SARS-CoV-2-specific TCRs that had been generated with the MIRA antigen-specificity platform. Breadth was defined as the fraction of unique TCRs that were SARS-CoV-2-associated, and depth was defined as the fraction of total T cells that were SARS-CoV-2-associated. Using the MIRA data, every spike-specific TCR was mapped to the spike region that the TCR reacted to and assigned to either a CD4 or a CD8 class. Log10-transformed breadth and depth values were compared by one-way ANOVA with Sidak's multiple comparisons tests. TCRdb took this table from immuneACCESS and kept in-frame rearrangements with V and J called. Such tables lack part of the clones; where checked against another copy, unresolved V genes explain under half of the gap, and the rest is unexplained. V and J calls and clone size are given by that table; D and trimming were obtained from the DNA. For this sample the table gives 130,000 to 150,000 clones, of which around 90% were detected only once. About 1.5% of the sample is in the top ten clones.

The label giving this sample's time point can be read as: baseline before first vaccination. Vaccinee samples were obtained from the UK trials COV001 and COV002, which included a single-blind randomized controlled phase 2/3 trial of AZD1222 (ChAdOx1 nCoV-19) in healthy adults. For TCRbeta chain sequencing, PBMC samples were collected from trial participants at day 0 and at day 28 after the second dose. Taken from cysteine to phenylalanine, the CDR3 has 15 residues. Of all the DNA, just the CDR3 is kept, 45 bases in frame from base 1. The germline V gene supplies CDR1 MNHEY and CDR2 SVGAGI. At the junction V is shortened by 5 bases and J by 2 bases; bases outside the gene matches: 9.

The chain is encoded by TRBV6-5 joined to TRBJ2-7, with 7 bases matching TRBD2. The sequence came from an adult in good health. This specimen was peripheral blood, taken on day 0 of AZD1222 vaccination. The CDR3: CASSLIWEGAYEQYF. In nucleotides, the sequence is TGTGCCAGCAGTCTTATATGGGAGGGCGCCTACGAGCAGTACTTC.